The clone carrying this T cell receptor (beta chain) appeared many times. Losses at the gene ends were 3 bases for V and 5 bases for J; bases not matched to a gene: 0. CDR1 is DFQATT, CDR2 SNEGSKA, per germline (reference sequence). This CDR3 has 12 amino acids. The data derive from a study of identical twins' blood T cells. The wider study: About six alpha and six beta libraries together yielded tens of millions of reads.

TCR cDNA libraries came from RNA via a modified published protocol. Original processing notes: Each library had about 2 to 4 million CDR3 reads and about 90,000 to nearly 550,000 clonotypes. TCRdb used MiXCR to reprocess the 5' RACE reads, holding one entry per CDR3 protein. The V and J calls, along with clone size, are taken from TCRdb and not from the paper's own processing. The table lists a few hundred thousand distinct CDR3 sequences, over 25% of them singletons, with about 6% in the top ten. The J gene is TRBJ1-5, the V gene TRBV20-1; 8 positions match TRBD1. Sequencing was carried out using PBMCs. This TCR derives from a woman aged 18 to 55 in good health. CDR3 nucleotides: TGCAGTGCTAGGACAGGGGATCAGCCCCAGCATTTT. It specifies CSARTGDQPQHF.